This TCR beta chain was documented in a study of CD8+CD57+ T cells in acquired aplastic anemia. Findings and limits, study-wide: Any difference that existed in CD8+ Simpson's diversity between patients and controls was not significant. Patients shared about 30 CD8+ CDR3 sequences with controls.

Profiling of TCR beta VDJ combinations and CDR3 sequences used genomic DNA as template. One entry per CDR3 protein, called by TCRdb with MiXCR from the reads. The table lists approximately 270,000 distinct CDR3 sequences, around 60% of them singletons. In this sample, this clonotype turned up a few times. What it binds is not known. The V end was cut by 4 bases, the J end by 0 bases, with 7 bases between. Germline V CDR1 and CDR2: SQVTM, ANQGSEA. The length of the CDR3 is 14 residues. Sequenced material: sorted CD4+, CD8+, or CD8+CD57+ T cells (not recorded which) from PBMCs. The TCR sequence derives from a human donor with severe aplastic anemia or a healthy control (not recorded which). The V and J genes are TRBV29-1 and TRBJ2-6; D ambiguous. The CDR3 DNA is TGCAGCGTTGGGTTAAGCTCTGGGGCCAACGTCCTGACTTTC. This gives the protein CSVGLSSGANVLTF.